Here is one T cell receptor (beta chain) with its context. This clone showed up just a few times. There is no known antigen for this receptor. One base away there is no much larger clone; base qualities are not given. The data were obtained in a study of cytotoxic CD8 clonotypes in ibrutinib-treated CLL (dated by TCRdb to the early 2020s). Concerning the study at large: The cohort was composed of about 10 relapsed/refractory and around 14 treatment-naive patients; IGHV unmutated status was identified in some 17 patients. Partial responses were observed in about 25 patients and complete responses in 2; after a median follow-up of 68 months, remission was maintained in 15 or so patients and progression was observed in roughly 12. The response samples were drawn at a median of around eleven months into treatment, with a range of about 6 to 40 months. On average, each sample had about 250,000 productive templates and approximately 85,000 productive rearrangements. Longitudinal samples were available for about 30% of the roughly 86 trial participants. Cryopreserved peripheral blood mononuclear cells were obtained before treatment, at response, and at either sustained remission or disease progression. Every sample from remission and from progressive disease was obtained while the patients were still on ibrutinib. The study at large found these results: Baseline clonality was found to be higher than that of age-matched healthy donors and was strongly correlated with circulating CD8+ T-cell counts. Lymph node repertoires were not examined, and the timing of sampling was not matched between patients in sustained remission and those whose disease progressed. Clonality increased at ibrutinib response, stayed stable in sustained remission, and fell back toward baseline at progression. Public clonotypes were rare and either contracted or stayed stable during treatment, and the rise in clonality at ibrutinib response reflected the expansion of private clonotypes.

From the cysteine through the phenylalanine, the CDR3 covers 13 amino acids. Only the CDR3 part of the read is kept: 39 bases, read in frame from the first base. V lost 9 bases and J lost 7 bases, and the count of bases not matched to a germline gene is 6. CDR1 and CDR2 are read off the germline V gene as MDHEN and SYDVKM. Each clonotype received, on average, about 10x coverage in deep resolution sequencing performed on a MiSeq, where the target depth lay between 1 in 1 million and 1 in 200,000 T cells. The immunoSEQ hsTCRB Kit was used to generate TCR beta libraries. The study's own analysis went as follows. Data were analyzed with ImmunoSEQ Data Assistant and ImmunoSEQ Analyzer, with V, D and J genes assigned per IMGT definitions. Clonality was computed as one minus normalized Shannon entropy of productive rearrangement frequencies, ranging from 0 to 1. Only overrepresented clonotypes making up at least 0.05% of the repertoire of each patient were included in the public clonotype analysis. Roughly 13 repertoires from age-matched healthy donors, obtained from immuneACCESS, served as clonality controls. The table comes from immuneACCESS by way of TCRdb, which keeps in-frame sequences with V and J called. Part of the clones is missing from these tables; in studies checked, under half for an unresolved V gene and the rest for unknown reasons. V and J calls and clone size are copied from that table; D and trimming were computed from the DNA. Across this sample there are fewer than 100,000 clones, with around 79% seen only once. Nearly 5% of the sample is in the top ten clones.

The sample's time point, from its label and the paper: about 11 months on ibrutinib. For TCR beta library preparation, approximately 2.2 micrograms of genomic DNA were isolated from cryopreserved PBMCs. High-throughput TCR beta sequencing was performed on longitudinal blood samples from CLL patients receiving ibrutinib monotherapy. The patients were enrolled in a single-center, open-label phase 2 trial of ibrutinib monotherapy. This receptor was identified in a human donor with chronic lymphocytic leukemia. The chain links TRBV28 with TRBJ1-6; 7 of the junction bases match TRBD1. The sample in question was PBMCs, obtained after 12 months of ibrutinib treatment. CDR3 sequence: CASGTASNSPLHF. The nucleotide sequence is TGTGCCAGTGGGACAGCGAGCAATTCACCCCTCCACTTT. When the CDR3 is completed using the reference TRBV28 and TRBJ1-6 genes on either side, the full variable domain is DVKVTQSSRYLVKRTGEKVFLECVQDMDHENMFWYRQDPGLGLRLIYFSYDVKMKEKGDIPEGYSVSREKKERFSLILESASTNQTSMYLCASGTASNSPLHFGNGTRLTVT.